This is a list of T cell receptor beta chains from one sample in a study of blood T cell repertoires in COVID-19. Clones were sequenced by immunoSEQ multiplex PCR, and TCRdb holds only the in-frame ones, with some missing. The table lists 270,000 or so clones, approximately 89% of them singletons. Sequencing was performed on peripheral blood. The receptors were gathered from a woman aged 40 to 50 who had recovered from COVID-19. Each CDR3 is given with its conserved first and last residue. The D gene is left open where the match is weak. Some rows mark clone size as missing; the rest say once, few, many or name a class of expanded clone.

>TRBJ1-1|TRBV5-6|.|.
CASSKNLDRMYTEAFF
>TRBJ2-7|TRBV6-5|.|TRBD1
CASSRTTGEASEQYF
>TRBJ1-2|TRBV3-1/TRBV3-2|.|TRBD1
CASSPLYFGQGDGYTF
>TRBJ1-2|TRBV18|.|.
CASSPSFAGYGGYTF
>TRBJ1-4|TRBV30|.|.
CAWMARENEKLFF
>TRBJ2-1|TRBV6-5|.|TRBD1
CASSPRQGLSEQFF
>TRBJ2-3|TRBV7-6|many|TRBD2
CASSLGTSGSTDTQYF
>TRBJ2-5|TRBV7-9|.|.
CASSPGDVPAETQYF
>TRBJ1-1|TRBV6-5|.|TRBD1
CASSYSIGQGTEAFF
>TRBJ2-3|TRBV7-8|.|TRBD1
CASSLFGDRADTQYF
>TRBJ2-3|TRBV9|once|TRBD2
CASSVFGGGVSTDTQYF
>TRBJ2-3|TRBV12-3/TRBV12-4|.|.
CASSLFRYAVKYF
>TRBJ2-3|TRBV18|.|TRBD2
CASSPGTSGSLSADTQYF
>TRBJ1-2|TRBV10-2|few|TRBD1
CASSETTGVGYTF